The clone carrying this T cell receptor (beta chain) was counted ten times or more. Its target is not known. Each hyperthyroidism patient was newly diagnosed, with under 2 months' duration, and aged 18 to 65. Other autoimmune diseases, uncontrolled infections, pregnancy and lactation each led to patient exclusion. These data are taken from a study of Graves' ophthalmopathy and Graves' hyperthyroidism. Findings and caveats of the study: This model predicted ophthalmopathy progression (sensitivity around 71%, specificity roughly 72%). In blood, most expanded thyroid clonotypes above 0.001 frequency were also detected.

RNA served as the template for amplifying TCR beta CDR3 regions. A first-round RT-PCR used HTBI primers, followed by a second-round multiplex PCR. TCRdb reprocessed the multiplex PCR reads via MiXCR and lists one record per CDR3 protein. The data hold over a million distinct CDR3 sequences, with 35% to 45% observed a single time. The germline V gene encodes CDR1 ENHRY and CDR2 SYGVKD. Trimming removed 4 bases from V and 6 bases from J; junction bases left unmatched: 5. The CDR3 contains 14 residues. The chain is built from TRBV10-3 and TRBJ1-5, with TRBD1 identical over 8 bases. This TCR came from an adult man with Graves' hyperthyroidism. Sequencing was performed on peripheral blood or thyroid tissue (not recorded which). The CDR3 reads CAISGAGGSQPQHF. Written as DNA, the CDR3 is TGTGCCATCAGTGGGGCAGGGGGCTCTCAGCCCCAGCATTTT.